The 17 T cell receptor beta chains listed next were all sequenced from one sample in a study of T cell responses to AZD1222 COVID-19 vaccine (dated by TCRdb to the early 2020s). According to the study, the label for this sample's time point signals: baseline before first vaccination. Library preparation was by the immunoSEQ multiplex PCR assay. Here the immuneACCESS table is served through TCRdb, limited to in-frame sequences with V and J called. Missing clones are a known gap in these copies; in checked studies unresolved V genes cover under half, and the rest lacks a known reason. The sample table contains 90,000 to 150,000 clones; only one count was recorded for about nine tenths of them. The ten top clones hold roughly 7.7% of the sample. The source was peripheral blood, collected on day 0 of AZD1222 vaccination. The receptors originated from an adult in good health.

The chain joins TRBV2 to TRBJ2-7, with 9 positions matching TRBD2. V lost 6 bases to trimming and J lost 2 bases; unmatched junction nucleotides: 8. This CDR3 contains 15 residues. Germline-derived CDR1 and CDR2 are SNHLY and FYNNEI. The CDR3 nucleotides read TGTGCCAGCAGGACAGGACTAGCGAGAACCTACGAGCAGTACTTC. Encoded protein: CASRTGLARTYEQYF.

This clone was observed a few times. This chain connects TRBV24-1 to TRBJ2-7; D gene ambiguous. This CDR3 contains 13 residues. The V end lost 2 bases, the J end lost 4 bases, and 8 bases lay between the germline ends. Germline V CDR1 and CDR2: KGHDR, SFDVKD. The CDR3 is CATSDSDKYEQYF. CDR3 bases: TGTGCCACCAGTGATTCAGACAAGTACGAGCAGTACTTC.

The genes are TRBV5-1 and TRBJ2-7; tentative D call: TRBD1 (6 bases). CDR1 SGHRS and CDR2 YFSETQ come from the germline V gene. Trimming stripped 4 bases from V and 3 bases from J, with 11 bases between. The CDR3 loop spans 13 amino acids. The CDR3 DNA is TGCGCCAGCAGCCCTACAGGGTTCTACGAGCAGTACTTC. Amino acids: CASSPTGFYEQYF.

The chain is built from TRBV5-4 and TRBJ2-5; 7 nucleotides line up with TRBD2. In germline, CDR1 is SGHNT, CDR2 YYREEE (reference sequence). The CDR3 extends over 14 amino acids. V shed 5 bases, J shed 2 bases, and the junction held 6 bases outside the gene matches. The CDR3 loop is CASRVGGFQETQYF. Written as DNA, the CDR3 is TGTGCCAGCAGAGTGGGGGGGTTTCAAGAGACCCAGTACTTC.

The J gene is TRBJ1-2, the V gene TRBV19; 8 bases map to TRBD1. In germline, CDR1 is LNHDA, CDR2 SQIVND (reference sequence). V shed 4 bases and J 0 bases; nucleotides not matched to a gene: 1. The length of the CDR3 is 14 residues. In DNA form, the CDR3 reads TGTGCCAGTAGTACGACAGGGGCTAACTATGGCTACACCTTC. Translating gives CASSTTGANYGYTF.

The V and J genes are TRBV6-1 and TRBJ2-3, with 9 bases aligning to TRBD2. This CDR3 has 15 residues. Per the germline V gene, CDR1 is MNHNS and CDR2 is SASEGT. Germline trimming cut 1 base from V and 4 bases from J; bases unmatched to any gene: 3. As DNA, the CDR3 is TGTGCCAGCAGTGAAGGAAGCGGGGGGCCAGATACGCAGTATTTT. This sequence encodes CASSEGSGGPDTQYF.

This clone has only one observation. The V gene is TRBV3-1 (or the pseudogene TRBV3-2), the J gene TRBJ2-3; D remains unclear. CDR3 length: 15 amino acids. Trimming removed 7 bases at V and 2 bases at J, with 16 bases between. Germline values: CDR1 LGHDT, CDR2 YNNKEL (reference sequence). CDR3 protein: CASTSGHSFTDTQYF. The DNA for the CDR3 is TGTGCCAGCACCTCTGGGCATTCTTTCACAGATACGCAGTATTTT.

The V call is TRBV6-5, the J call TRBJ1-5, with 8 bases fitting TRBD1. CDR3 length: 15 amino acids. V was clipped by 7 bases and J by 11 bases; unmatched bases: 16. Germline V gives CDR1 MNHEY, CDR2 SVGAGI. CDR3 sequence (DNA): TGTGCCAGCACTACCGGGACAGGTCCAAAATCGGCCCAGCATTTT. Translation: CASTTGTGPKSAQHF.

This clone was seen only once. V and J are TRBV4-1 and TRBJ1-3; D remains unclear. The CDR3 has 18 amino acids. CDR1 MGHRA and CDR2 YSYEKL come from the germline V gene. Trimming cost V 4 bases and J 4 bases, with 23 bases left between them. CDR3 sequence (DNA): TGCGCCAGCAGCCCGACTACGAGGACCTTGACGGGCGGAAACACCATATATTTT. Amino acids: CASSPTTRTLTGGNTIYF.

This chain links TRBV5-6 with TRBJ2-7, with 7 bases matching TRBD1. V was pared by 0 bases and J by 3 bases, with 3 bases of the junction left unmatched. The germline CDR1 and CDR2 sequences are SGHDT and YYEEEE. This CDR3 has 14 residues. CDR3 amino acids: CASSLGTGVYEQYF. CDR3 bases: TGTGCCAGCAGCTTGGGGACAGGCGTCTACGAGCAGTACTTC. Supplemented by reference TRBV5-6 and TRBJ2-7, the full variable domain reads DAGVTQSPTHLIKTRGQQVTLRCSPKSGHDTVSWYQQALGQGPQFIFQYYEEEERQRGNFPDRFSGHQFPNYSSELNVNALLLGDSALYLCASSLGTGVYEQYFGPGTRLTVT.

The chain links TRBV6-4 to TRBJ2-1; D may be TRBD2 (6 bases). Germline assignment: CDR1 MRHNA and CDR2 SNTAGT. The CDR3 consists of 15 residues. Trimming took 6 bases from V and 6 from J, leaving 18 bases between them. The CDR3 spells CASSQTSLGFNEQFF. The CDR3 nucleotides are TGTGCCAGCAGCCAGACTAGTCTCGGCTTCAATGAGCAGTTCTTC.

This clone has a single count. The chain has TRBV6-5 and TRBJ1-2, with a tentative D call TRBD1 (6 bases). With 0 bases removed from V and 4 bases from J, the gap between germline ends came to 9 bases. The germline CDR1 and CDR2 sequences are MNHEY and SVGAGI. This CDR3 has 14 amino acids. CDR3 nucleotide sequence: TGTGCCAGCAGTTACTCTGGACAGATCTATGGCTACACCTTC. This encodes CASSYSGQIYGYTF.

The chain has TRBV6-6 and TRBJ2-7; 7 positions match TRBD1. V shed 2 bases, J shed 5 bases, and the junction held 9 bases outside the gene matches. Germline V gene sequence: CDR1 MNHNY, CDR2 SVGAGI (reference sequence). This CDR3 spans 15 amino acids. In DNA form, the CDR3 reads TGTGCCAGCAGTTACGGAGAAGTGACAGGGAACGAGCAGTACTTC. It specifies CASSYGEVTGNEQYF.

This clone was counted a few times. The chain carries TRBV5-1 and TRBJ1-4; D remains unclear. The V gene lost 4 bases and the J gene lost 7 bases, with 8 bases spanning the gap. The V gene's germline CDR1 is SGHRS and CDR2 YFSETQ. The CDR3 has 12 residues. The CDR3 sequence is CASSPGGEKLFF. The CDR3 bases are TGCGCCAGCAGCCCAGGAGGTGAAAAACTGTTTTTT.

The chain has TRBV2 and TRBJ2-5; D remains ambiguous. The ends were cut back, 5 bases at V and 0 bases at J, with 1 base in the middle. Germline V gene lookup returns CDR1 SNHLY and CDR2 FYNNEI. The CDR3 consists of 11 residues. The DNA for the CDR3 is TGTGCCAGCAGTTACCAAGAGACCCAGTACTTC. This translates into CASSYQETQYF.

The CDR3 reads CAISAGSDSNQPQHF. The CDR3 nucleotides read TGTGCCATCAGTGCAGGCTCGGACAGCAATCAGCCCCAGCATTTT. The chain employs TRBV10-3 and TRBJ1-5; D call uncertain. The germline V gene encodes CDR1 ENHRY and CDR2 SYGVKD. CDR3 length equals 15 residues. Trimming pared 4 bases from V and 1 base from J, leaving 11 bases between.

The chain joins TRBV27 to TRBJ2-3, with a tentative D call TRBD2 (6 bases). V was clipped by 6 bases and J by 6 bases, with 13 bases between them. The CDR3 extends over 13 amino acids. The germline CDR1 and CDR2 sequences are MNHEY and SMNVEV (reference sequence). CDR3 nucleotides: TGTGCCAGCAGGGGGACTCTCGGGGATACGCAGTATTTT. Amino acid sequence: CASRGTLGDTQYF.